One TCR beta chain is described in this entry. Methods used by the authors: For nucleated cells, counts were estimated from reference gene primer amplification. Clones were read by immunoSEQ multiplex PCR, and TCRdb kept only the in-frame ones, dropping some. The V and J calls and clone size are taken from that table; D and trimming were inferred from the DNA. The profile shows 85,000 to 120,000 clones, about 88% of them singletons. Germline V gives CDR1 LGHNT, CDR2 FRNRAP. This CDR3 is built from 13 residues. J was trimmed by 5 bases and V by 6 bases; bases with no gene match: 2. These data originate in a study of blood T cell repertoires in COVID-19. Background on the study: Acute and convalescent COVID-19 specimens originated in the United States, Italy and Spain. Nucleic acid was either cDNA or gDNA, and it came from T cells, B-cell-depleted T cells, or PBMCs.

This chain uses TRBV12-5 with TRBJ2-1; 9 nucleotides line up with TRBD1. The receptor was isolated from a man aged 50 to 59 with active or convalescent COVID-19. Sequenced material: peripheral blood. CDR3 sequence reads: CASGTGGHNEQFF. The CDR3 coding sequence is TGTGCTAGTGGGACAGGGGGACACAATGAGCAGTTCTTC.